The rows below give T cell receptor beta chains drawn from one sample of a study of patients and donors after allogeneic stem cell transplantation. Each CDR3 protein is one row after TCRdb ran MiXCR on the RT-PCR reads. The sample consists of 150,000 to 200,000 distinct CDR3 sequences, approximately 25% of them appearing once. The sample consisted of blood, either unsorted or a sorted T cell fraction (not recorded which). The source is a human donor who was either an allogeneic HSCT recipient or a stem cell or donor lymphocyte infusion donor (not recorded which). It is not recorded whose cells these are; they may come from a transplant donor. Both conserved end residues are part of each CDR3. Fields, in order: J gene, clone size, V gene, D gene, CDR3 protein, CDR3 DNA. A D gene is named only where the DNA matches it firmly. The size field is filled for only some rows; it gives once, few, many or a size class.

TRBJ1-6	.	TRBV20-1	.	CSARTDYNSPLHF	TGCAGTGCTAGGACGGACTATAATTCACCCCTCCACTTT
TRBJ1-2	few	TRBV6-6	TRBD1	CASSYQGAYGYTF	TGTGCCAGCAGTTACCAGGGGGCCTATGGCTACACCTTC
TRBJ1-1	.	TRBV7-9	TRBD1	CASSSPQGGEYTEAFF	TGTGCCAGCAGCTCCCCACAGGGGGGAGAGTACACTGAAGCTTTCTTT
TRBJ1-1	many	TRBV11-2	.	CASSLFSGTLNTEAFF	TGTGCCAGCAGCTTATTTTCCGGGACACTGAACACTGAAGCTTTCTTT
TRBJ2-2	few	TRBV6-5	.	CASSSHRLGGNTGELFF	TGTGCCAGCAGTTCCCATCGCCTAGGGGGGAACACCGGGGAGCTGTTTTTT
TRBJ1-5	few	TRBV6-5	.	CASSERAGQPQHF	TGTGCCAGCAGTGAGAGAGCCGGTCAGCCCCAGCATTTT
TRBJ1-4	.	TRBV24-1	TRBD1	CATSDPGQGGEKLFF	TGTGCCACCAGTGATCCGGGACAGGGTGGCGAAAAACTGTTTTTT
TRBJ2-7	.	TRBV27	TRBD2	CASSFITSGRDEQYF	TGTGCCAGCAGTTTTATAACTAGCGGGAGGGATGAGCAGTACTTC
TRBJ1-5	.	TRBV9	.	CASSAEQGLPQHF	TGTGCCAGCAGCGCAGAACAGGGACTTCCCCAGCATTTT
TRBJ1-1	few	TRBV15	.	CATSRGQINTEAFF	TGTGCCACCAGCAGAGGACAGATTAACACTGAAGCTTTCTTT
TRBJ1-2	few	TRBV20-1	.	CSVGLRGSYGYTF	TGCAGTGTAGGACTACGGGGTTCCTATGGCTACACCTTC
TRBJ2-1	once	TRBV11-2	.	CASSPGASSYNEQFF	TGTGCCAGCAGCCCCGGGGCCAGCTCCTACAATGAGCAGTTCTTC
TRBJ1-2	.	TRBV27	.	CASSLGGGYYTF	TGTGCCAGCAGTTTAGGCGGGGGATACTACACCTTC
TRBJ1-1	few	TRBV12-5	.	CASGLVLWGGAFF	TGTGCTAGTGGTTTGGTACTCTGGGGTGGAGCTTTCTTT
TRBJ2-1	.	TRBV24-1	TRBD1	CATSESGTGSYNEQFF	TGTGCCACCAGTGAGTCCGGGACAGGGTCCTACAATGAGCAGTTCTTC
TRBJ1-1	.	TRBV5-1	.	CASSLKKHRVVRANAEAFF	TGCGCCAGCAGCCTAAAAAAACACAGGGTGGTCCGTGCGAACGCTGAAGCTTTCTTT
TRBJ1-2	few	TRBV5-6	.	CASSLQENYGYTF	TGTGCCAGCAGCTTGCAGGAGAACTATGGCTACACCTTC
TRBJ1-1	.	TRBV20-1	.	CSARAGPTEAFF	TGCAGTGCTAGAGCAGGGCCTACTGAAGCTTTCTTT
TRBJ2-7	few	TRBV20-1	.	CSGNPGGRSYEQYF	TGCAGTGGTAACCCCGGGGGGCGAAGCTACGAGCAGTACTTC
TRBJ1-2	.	TRBV20-1	TRBD1	CSARGRTGGYGYTF	TGCAGTGCTAGAGGACGGACAGGGGGTTATGGCTACACCTTC
TRBJ2-7	few	TRBV9	.	CASSVGPGEYYYEQYF	TGTGCCAGCAGCGTTGGACCAGGGGAGTACTACTACGAGCAGTACTTC
TRBJ1-3	few	TRBV27	.	CASSLVGTGNTIYF	TGTGCCAGCAGTTTGGTAGGGACTGGAAACACCATATATTTT
TRBJ2-7	few	TRBV5-1	TRBD1	CASGKEPGQGTEQYF	TGCGCCAGCGGAAAAGAACCGGGACAGGGGACCGAGCAGTACTTC
TRBJ2-1	.	TRBV12-3/TRBV12-4	TRBD2	CASSLGLAGAINEQFF	TGTGCCAGCAGTTTGGGGCTAGCGGGGGCGATCAATGAGCAGTTCTTC
TRBJ2-1	once	TRBV9	.	CASRSARGEQFF	TGTGCCAGCAGGTCTGCTAGGGGAGAGCAGTTCTTC
TRBJ2-1	.	TRBV12-3/TRBV12-4	TRBD2	CASKSGTSLHGEQFF	TGTGCCAGCAAGTCCGGGACTAGTCTTCACGGTGAGCAGTTCTTC
TRBJ1-1	.	TRBV4-2	.	CASSQSTELAFF	TGTGCCAGCAGCCAATCGACAGAGTTGGCTTTCTTT
TRBJ2-1	.	TRBV12-5	TRBD2	CASGPPLAGQYNEQFF	TGTGCTAGTGGTCCGCCACTAGCGGGGCAATACAATGAGCAGTTCTTC
TRBJ1-1	.	TRBV2	.	CASTSIEGSRWNTEAFF	TGTGCCAGCACCTCCATTGAGGGCTCGCGGTGGAACACTGAAGCTTTCTTT
TRBJ2-7	.	TRBV7-6	.	CASSFGISYEQYF	TGTGCCAGCAGCTTTGGAATCTCCTACGAGCAGTACTTC
TRBJ2-7	once	TRBV5-6	.	CASSFGTPFYEQYF	TGTGCCAGCAGCTTCGGGACACCTTTCTACGAGCAGTACTTC
TRBJ2-1	.	TRBV3-1	.	CASSQLLYEQFF	TGTGCCAGCAGCCAACTTCTTTATGAGCAGTTCTTC
TRBJ1-1	few	TRBV7-2	.	CASSPAGVGEAFF	TGTGCCAGCAGCCCTGCAGGGGTTGGTGAAGCTTTCTTT
TRBJ1-5	many	TRBV20-1	.	CSVTGSGQPQHF	TGCAGTGTCACAGGGAGCGGTCAGCCCCAGCATTTT